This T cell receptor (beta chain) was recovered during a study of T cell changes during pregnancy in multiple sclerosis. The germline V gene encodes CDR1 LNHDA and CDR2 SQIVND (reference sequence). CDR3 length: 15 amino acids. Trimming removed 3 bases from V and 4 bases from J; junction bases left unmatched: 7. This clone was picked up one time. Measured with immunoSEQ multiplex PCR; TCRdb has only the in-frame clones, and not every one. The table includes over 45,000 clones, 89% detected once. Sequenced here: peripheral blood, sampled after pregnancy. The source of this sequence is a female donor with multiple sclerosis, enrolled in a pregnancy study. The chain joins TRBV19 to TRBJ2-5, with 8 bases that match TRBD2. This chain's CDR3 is CASSIQTGGRETQYF. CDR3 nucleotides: TGTGCCAGTAGTATCCAAACGGGGGGGCGAGAGACCCAGTACTTC.